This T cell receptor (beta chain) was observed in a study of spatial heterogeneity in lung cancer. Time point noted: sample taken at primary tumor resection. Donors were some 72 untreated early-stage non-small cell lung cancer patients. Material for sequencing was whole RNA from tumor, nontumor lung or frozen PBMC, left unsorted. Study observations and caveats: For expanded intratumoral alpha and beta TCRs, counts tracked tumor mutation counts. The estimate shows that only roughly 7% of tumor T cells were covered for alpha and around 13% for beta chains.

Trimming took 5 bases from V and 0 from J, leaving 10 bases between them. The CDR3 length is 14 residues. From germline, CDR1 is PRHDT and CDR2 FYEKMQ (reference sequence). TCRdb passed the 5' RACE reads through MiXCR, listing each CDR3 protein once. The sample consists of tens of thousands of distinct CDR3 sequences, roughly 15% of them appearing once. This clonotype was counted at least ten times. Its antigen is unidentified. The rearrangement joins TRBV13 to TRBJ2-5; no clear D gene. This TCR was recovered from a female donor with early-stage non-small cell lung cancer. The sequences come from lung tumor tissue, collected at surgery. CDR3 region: CASSGRMYQETQYF. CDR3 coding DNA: TGTGCCAGCAGCGGAAGAATGTACCAAGAGACCCAGTACTTC. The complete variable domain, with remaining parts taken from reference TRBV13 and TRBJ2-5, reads AAGVIQSPRHLIKEKRETATLKCYPIPRHDTVYWYQQGPGQDPQFLISFYEKMQSDKGSIPDRFSAQQFSDYHSELNMSSLELGDSALYFCASSGRMYQETQYFGPGTRLLVL.